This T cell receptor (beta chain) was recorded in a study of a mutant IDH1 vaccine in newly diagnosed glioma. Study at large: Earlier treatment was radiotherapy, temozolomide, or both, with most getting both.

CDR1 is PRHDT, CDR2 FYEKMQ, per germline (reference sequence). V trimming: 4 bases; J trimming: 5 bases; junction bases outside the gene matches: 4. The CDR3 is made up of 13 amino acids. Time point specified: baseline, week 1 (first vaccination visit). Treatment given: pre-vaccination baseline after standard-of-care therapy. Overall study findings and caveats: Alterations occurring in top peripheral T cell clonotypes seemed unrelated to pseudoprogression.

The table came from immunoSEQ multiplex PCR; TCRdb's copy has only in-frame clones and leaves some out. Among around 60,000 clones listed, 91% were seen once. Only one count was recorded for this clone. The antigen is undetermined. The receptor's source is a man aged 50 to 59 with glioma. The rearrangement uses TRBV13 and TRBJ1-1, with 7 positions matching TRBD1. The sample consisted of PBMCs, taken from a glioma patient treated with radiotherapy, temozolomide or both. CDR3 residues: CASSSNRGTEAFF. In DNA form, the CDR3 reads TGTGCCAGCAGCTCTAACAGGGGAACTGAAGCTTTCTTT. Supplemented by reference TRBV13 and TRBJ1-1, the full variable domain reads AAGVIQSPRHLIKEKRETATLKCYPIPRHDTVYWYQQGPGQDPQFLISFYEKMQSDKGSIPDRFSAQQFSDYHSELNMSSLELGDSALYFCASSSNRGTEAFFGQGTRLTVV.